Below, 28 T cell receptor beta chains from the same sample are listed, as sequenced in a study of T-cell reconstitution after alpha-beta-depleted transplantation in children. Unique molecular identifiers were incorporated when the TCRbeta library was constructed. MiXCR was run by TCRdb on the PCR reads, yielding one entry per CDR3 protein. The sample holds 530,000 or so distinct CDR3 sequences, more than 20% seen once. Source: PBMCs, taken before TCRalphabeta/CD19-depleted stem cell transplant. These receptors were collected from a boy under two years old with Wiskott-Aldrich syndrome, due to receive a stem cell transplant.

This clonotype was observed a few times. This chain joins TRBV6-1 and TRBJ2-1, with 8 bases that match TRBD1. There are 14 residues in the CDR3. J lost 9 bases, V lost 6 bases, and 10 bases had no gene match. The germline V gene has CDR1 MNHNS and CDR2 SASEGT. In DNA form, the CDR3 reads TGTGCCAGCAGCAGGACAGGGTTGTCAAGTGAGCAGTTCTTC. Protein: CASSRTGLSSEQFF.

This chain joins TRBV27 and TRBJ2-7, with a weak D call TRBD1 (6 bases). The CDR3 has 15 amino acids. Germline CDR1 is MNHEY and CDR2 is SMNVEV (reference sequence). Trimming took off 5 bases at V and 0 bases at J, with 14 bases between the two ends. CDR3 amino acids: CASSGSGDPSYEQYF. The CDR3 DNA is TGTGCCAGCAGTGGCTCAGGGGACCCCTCCTACGAGCAGTACTTC.

This clonotype was counted at least ten times. The rearrangement joins TRBV12-3 or TRBV12-4 to TRBJ2-7; 13 nucleotides match TRBD2. The junction had 3 bases not matched to a gene; V was cut back by 4 bases and J by 3 bases. The CDR3 totals 15 residues. CDR3 in amino acids: CASSSRTSGSYEQYF. CDR3 nucleotides: TGTGCCAGCAGTTCCCGGACTAGCGGGAGCTACGAGCAGTACTTC.

This chain connects TRBV29-1 to TRBJ1-1; D is ambiguous. With 6 bases removed from V and 1 base from J, the gap between germline ends came to 18 bases. This CDR3 region has 15 residues. Germline CDR1 and CDR2: SQVTM and ANQGSEA. The CDR3 DNA sequence: TGCAGCGTCCTCCCACCGGGCAGGAGGAACACTGAAGCTTTCTTT. Translation gives CSVLPPGRRNTEAFF.

This sequence joins TRBV19 and TRBJ2-1; 12 nucleotides line up with TRBD2. Germline CDR1 is LNHDA and CDR2 is SQIVND (reference sequence). V was pared by 6 bases and J by 3 bases, with 9 bases of the junction left unmatched. CDR3 length equals 17 residues. The CDR3 bases are TGTGCCAGTAGCCGACGACCGGGACTAGCGGGCTACAATGAGCAGTTCTTC. Translation gives CASSRRPGLAGYNEQFF.

This clonotype has more than one count but fewer than ten. The rearrangement uses TRBV20-1 and TRBJ1-4; D gene unclear. This CDR3 has 13 residues. V was clipped by 4 bases and J by 3 bases, with 9 bases between them. The germline V gene encodes CDR1 DFQATT and CDR2 SNEGSKA (reference sequence). The CDR3, as DNA: TGCAGTGCTAACAGCGTTTCTAATGAAAAACTGTTTTTT. Translated: CSANSVSNEKLFF.

Only a few counts were recorded for this clonotype. CDR3 residues: CASSQSTHEKLFF. The CDR3 DNA follows: TGCGCCAGCAGCCAATCAACCCATGAAAAACTGTTTTTT. The chain combines TRBV4-1 with TRBJ1-4; no clear D gene. Germline lookup yields CDR1 MGHRA and CDR2 YSYEKL. The CDR3 has 13 residues. V lost 2 bases to trimming and J lost 6 bases, with 7 bases between them.

This chain links TRBV7-2 with TRBJ2-3, with TRBD2 identical over 11 bases. Germline trimming cut 5 bases from V and 4 bases from J; bases unmatched to any gene: 8. The germline gives CDR1 SGHTA, CDR2 FQGNSA. The CDR3 runs to 16 residues. CDR3 residues: CASSPLAGGPADTQYF. CDR3 DNA sequence: TGTGCCAGCAGCCCGTTAGCGGGAGGGCCCGCAGATACGCAGTATTTT.

This clonotype came up a few times. The CDR3, as DNA: TGCGCCAGCAGCCAAGATCGGGGAGTCGGCAATCAGCCCCAGCATTTT. As protein: CASSQDRGVGNQPQHF. The J gene is TRBJ1-5, the V gene TRBV4-1; D remains unclear. The V gene lost 0 bases and the J gene lost 2 bases, with 11 bases spanning the gap. Per the germline V gene, CDR1 is MGHRA and CDR2 is YSYEKL. The CDR3 consists of 16 residues.

This clonotype was recorded many times. The chain couples TRBV5-1 to TRBJ1-1; D uncertain. This CDR3 spans 12 amino acids. Trimming left V 0 bases short and J 4 bases short, with 4 bases between. Looked up from germline, CDR1 is SGHRS and CDR2 is YFSETQ. The CDR3 sequence is CASSLESTEAFF. The CDR3 bases are TGCGCCAGCAGCTTGGAGAGCACTGAAGCTTTCTTT. Looking up the rest from reference TRBV5-1 and TRBJ1-1 gives the full variable domain: KAGVTQTPRYLIKTRGQQVTLSCSPISGHRSVSWYQQTPGQGLQFLFEYFSETQRNKGNFPGRFSGRQFSNSRSEMNVSTLELGDSALYLCASSLESTEAFFGQGTRLTVV.

The rearrangement joins TRBV12-3 or TRBV12-4 to TRBJ1-5; the D is unclear. There are 15 residues in the CDR3. The V and J ends lost 6 bases and 0 bases respectively, with 12 bases between them. This CDR3 is CASSPQVNSNQPQHF. The CDR3 nucleotides read TGTGCCAGCAGCCCCCAGGTGAATAGCAATCAGCCCCAGCATTTT.

The chain has TRBV20-1 and TRBJ2-7, with D perhaps TRBD2 (6 bases). CDR3 length equals 14 residues. Germline V gene lookup returns CDR1 DFQATT and CDR2 SNEGSKA (reference sequence). Deletions cut 5 bases from V and 0 bases from J, with 14 bases between. The CDR3 sequence: CSADKAGLSYEQYF. The CDR3, as DNA: TGCAGTGCTGACAAAGCGGGCCTCTCCTACGAGCAGTACTTC.

This clonotype showed up just a few times. This chain uses TRBV20-1 with TRBJ1-2, with a tentative D call TRBD1 (6 bases). CDR1 is DFQATT, CDR2 SNEGSKA, per germline (reference sequence). The CDR3 sequence is 13 residues long. Trimming pared 0 bases from V and 7 bases from J, leaving 12 bases between. This chain's CDR3 is CSARDSGVVGYTF. The DNA of the CDR3 is TGCAGTGCTAGAGATTCAGGGGTAGTTGGCTACACCTTC.

This rearrangement joins TRBV5-1 to TRBJ2-3, with unresolved D. V was clipped by 3 bases and J by 3 bases, with 14 bases between them. CDR3 length: 15 amino acids. Germline V lookup: CDR1 SGHRS, CDR2 YFSETQ. The CDR3 is CASSSGRSRTDTQYF. DNA for the CDR3: TGCGCCAGCAGCTCTGGGCGCAGCCGAACAGATACGCAGTATTTT.

The J gene is TRBJ2-2, the V gene TRBV10-3, with D possibly matching TRBD2 (6 bases). The germline V gene encodes CDR1 ENHRY and CDR2 SYGVKD. The CDR3 runs 14 residues. Trimming stripped 8 bases from V and 2 bases from J, with 12 bases between. Here the CDR3 reads CAIGVAVNTGELFF. DNA for the CDR3: TGTGCCATCGGCGTAGCGGTAAACACCGGGGAGCTGTTTTTT.

V gene TRBV12-5 combines with J gene TRBJ2-1, with no clear D. This CDR3 is 12 amino acids long. V was cut by 6 bases and J by 4 bases, with 7 bases left in between. Germline CDR1 is LGHNT and CDR2 is FRNRAP. This chain's CDR3 is CASGLRYNEQFF. CDR3 nucleotides: TGTGCTAGTGGCCTCAGGTACAATGAGCAGTTCTTC.

The rearrangement uses TRBV6-2 or TRBV6-3 and TRBJ2-2; D is perhaps TRBD1 (5 bases). The germline V gene has CDR1 MNHEY and CDR2 SVGEGT. Trimming took off 4 bases at V and 5 bases at J, with 14 bases between the two ends. There are 15 residues in the CDR3. In DNA form, the CDR3 reads TGTGCCAGCAGTTCACCCAGGGTTCGTACCGGGGAGCTGTTTTTT. Encoded protein: CASSSPRVRTGELFF.

In its sample, this clonotype was seen a few times. The V call is TRBV10-3, the J call TRBJ2-5; 12 positions match TRBD2. V shed 4 bases, J shed 5 bases, and the junction held 5 bases outside the gene matches. The CDR3 has 15 residues. Germline assignment: CDR1 ENHRY and CDR2 SYGVKD. The CDR3 reads CAISGTSGKGETQYF. The CDR3 nucleotides read TGTGCCATCAGTGGGACTAGCGGGAAGGGTGAGACCCAGTACTTC.

The CDR3 spells CASSPDRGRNEQFF. DNA for the CDR3: TGTGCCAGCAGCCCGGACAGGGGGCGGAATGAGCAGTTCTTC. The chain employs TRBV12-3 or TRBV12-4 and TRBJ2-1; 11 positions match TRBD1. V was pared by 6 bases and J by 7 bases, with 5 bases of the junction left unmatched. The CDR3 is 14 residues long.

This chain uses TRBV5-4 with TRBJ2-3; 12 bases are a match to TRBD2. Germline CDR1 SGHNT, CDR2 YYREEE (reference sequence). Germline trimming cut 4 bases from V and 0 bases from J; bases unmatched to any gene: 3. The CDR3 totals 16 residues. The CDR3 loop reads CASSTGLAGSTDTQYF. The CDR3 coding sequence is TGTGCCAGCAGCACCGGACTAGCGGGAAGCACAGATACGCAGTATTTT.

The chain recombines TRBV24-1 with TRBJ2-1, with TRBD2 identical over 7 bases. V shed 6 bases and J 4 bases; nucleotides not matched to a gene: 11. The CDR3 consists of 16 residues. Germline V gene sequence: CDR1 KGHDR, CDR2 SFDVKD. CDR3 coding DNA: TGTGCCACCAGTTTGCGGGGCGGGAGTAGATACAATGAGCAGTTCTTC. It specifies CATSLRGGSRYNEQFF.

This clonotype occurred a few times. The chain is built from TRBV24-1 and TRBJ2-1, with 13 positions matching TRBD2. V dropped 5 bases and J dropped 6; count of bases not matched to a gene: 6. The germline V gene encodes CDR1 KGHDR and CDR2 SFDVKD. This CDR3 is 16 amino acids long. As DNA, the CDR3 is TGTGCCACCAGTGTTACGACTAGCGGGAGGACCAATGAGCAGTTCTTC. Translating gives CATSVTTSGRTNEQFF.

The V and J genes are TRBV12-3 or TRBV12-4 and TRBJ1-5; 7 bases match TRBD1. The CDR3 covers 15 residues. V gave up 4 bases and J gave up 1 base; unmatched junction bases: 4. CDR3 amino acids: CASSSRQGSNQPQHF. The CDR3 DNA sequence: TGTGCCAGCAGTTCGCGACAGGGAAGCAATCAGCCCCAGCATTTT.

The rearrangement joins TRBV20-1 to TRBJ1-1; D gene unclear. From germline, CDR1 is DFQATT and CDR2 SNEGSKA (reference sequence). The CDR3 consists of 14 residues. V was trimmed by 6 bases and J by 0 bases, leaving 14 bases between them. CDR3 nucleotides: TGCAGTGCCCCCACTTGGAACATGAACACTGAAGCTTTCTTT. It is translated as CSAPTWNMNTEAFF.

The V gene is TRBV5-5, the J gene TRBJ2-1; possibly TRBD2 for D (6 bases). Trimming took 0 bases from V and 7 from J, leaving 14 bases between them. Germline loops: CDR1 SGHKS, CDR2 YYEKEE (reference sequence). The CDR3 runs 15 residues. CDR3 sequence: CASSLAGSWVNEQFF. CDR3 DNA: TGTGCCAGCAGCTTGGCCGGGAGCTGGGTGAATGAGCAGTTCTTC. Full variable domain (outside the CDR3, taken from reference TRBV5-5 and TRBJ2-1): DAGVTQSPTHLIKTRGQQVTLRCSPISGHKSVSWYQQVLGQGPQFIFQYYEKEERGRGNFPDRFSARQFPNYSSELNVNALLLGDSALYLCASSLAGSWVNEQFFGPGTRLTVL.

Comments on this clonotype: An end of the junction does not agree with germline; a read error may underlie this. The gene calls are TRBV19 and TRBJ1-1, with a possible D match to TRBD1 (6 bases). Germline CDR1 reads LNHDA; CDR2 reads SQIVND (reference sequence). There are 13 residues in the CDR3. This CDR3 reads CATSTRGAAEAFF. In DNA, the CDR3 is TGTGCCACTAGTACTAGGGGGGCGGCTGAAGCTTTCTTT.

CDR3 sequence (DNA): TGTGCCAGCAGTTTAGTGGGGGCCAAGAACACTGAAGCTTTCTTT. Its translation: CASSLVGAKNTEAFF. The gene calls are TRBV12-3 or TRBV12-4 and TRBJ1-1, with a weak D call TRBD1 (6 bases). The CDR3 sequence is 15 residues long. Between the trimmed V and J ends, which lost 1 base and 1 base, there was a span of 10 bases.

The CDR3 sequence is CASSMLAGGRTDTQYF. Here the CDR3 DNA reads TGTGCCAGCAGTATGCTAGCGGGAGGTCGCACAGATACGCAGTATTTT. The V gene is TRBV27, the J gene TRBJ2-3, with TRBD2 matching 11 bases. Germline trimming cut 5 bases from V and 1 base from J; bases unmatched to any gene: 5. The V gene's germline CDR1 is MNHEY and CDR2 SMNVEV (reference sequence). CDR3 length: 16 residues.